Presented here are 22 T cell receptor beta chains from one specimen sequenced in a study of blood T cell repertoires in COVID-19. Using immunoSEQ multiplex PCR, the repertoire was profiled, and TCRdb retains in-frame clones only, with some absent. Here the sample spans roughly 130,000 clones, around four fifths being singletons. Sequencing used peripheral blood. These receptors were obtained from a man in his 60s with active or convalescent COVID-19.

For the CDR3, the DNA is TGTGCCACCAGTGATTGGGGGACAGGGGGATACGAGCAGTACTTC. It yields the protein CATSDWGTGGYEQYF. The rearrangement joins TRBV24-1 to TRBJ2-7, with 11 bases identical to TRBD1. The junction had 3 bases not matched to a gene; V was cut back by 2 bases and J by 4 bases. This CDR3 region has 15 residues. CDR1 and CDR2 (germline): KGHDR, SFDVKD.

The J gene is TRBJ2-5, the V gene TRBV30; D uncertain. The V end was cut by 2 bases, the J end by 8 bases, with 15 bases between. Germline V gives CDR1 GTSNPN, CDR2 SVGIG (reference sequence). This CDR3 comprises 13 residues. This chain's CDR3 is CAWSRMELGTQYF. The CDR3, as DNA: TGTGCCTGGAGTCGGATGGAATTGGGCACCCAGTACTTC.

This clone was recorded once. CDR3 DNA sequence: TGTGCCAGCAGCTCGGACAGGGGGCGCACAAAACTGGAGGCCTCCTACGAGCAGTACTTC. This gives the protein CASSSDRGRTKLEASYEQYF. This sequence joins TRBV7-8 and TRBJ2-7; 11 nucleotides align to TRBD1. V was pared by 4 bases and J by 0 bases, with 17 bases of the junction left unmatched. Germline-derived CDR1 and CDR2 are SGHVS and FQNEAQ. CDR3 length: 20 amino acids.

The rearrangement links TRBV2 to TRBJ2-1; the D gene is possibly TRBD2 (6 bases). CDR1 and CDR2 from the germline V gene are SNHLY and FYNNEI. V dropped 6 bases and J dropped 9 bases, with 15 bases sitting between them. The length of the CDR3 is 13 residues. CDR3 coding DNA: TGTGCCAGCAGCTTAGGACCCGGGGGTGAGCAGTTCTTC. This sequence encodes CASSLGPGGEQFF.

The chain carries TRBV11-2 and TRBJ1-5; 7 bases align to TRBD1. CDR1 is SGHAT and CDR2 is FQNNGV in the germline V gene. Trimming took 5 bases from V and 15 from J; bases not matched to a gene: 7. The CDR3 covers 11 residues. DNA for the CDR3: TGTGCCAGCAGCCCGGGACAGCATCGGCATTTT. Residues: CASSPGQHRHF.

The chain employs TRBV29-1 and TRBJ2-3; 11 nucleotides line up with TRBD2. Trimming removed 0 bases from V and 5 bases from J; junction bases left unmatched: 10. The length of the CDR3 is 17 residues. The germline V gene encodes CDR1 SQVTM and CDR2 ANQGSEA. CDR3 sequence reads: CSVEDPVAGGPVDTQYF. CDR3 DNA sequence: TGCAGCGTTGAAGACCCCGTAGCGGGAGGGCCCGTAGATACGCAGTATTTT.

This chain connects TRBV12-5 to TRBJ2-3; 10 bases fit TRBD1. V dropped 0 bases and J dropped 2; count of bases not matched to a gene: 8. Germline V gene data show CDR1 as LGHNT and CDR2 as FRNRAP. The CDR3 contains 18 residues. The CDR3 here is CASGLVLGGTGVTDTQYF. CDR3 in DNA: TGTGCTAGTGGTTTGGTACTCGGGGGGACAGGGGTCACAGATACGCAGTATTTT.

This chain connects TRBV7-9 to TRBJ2-3, with a weak D call TRBD2 (6 bases). The V gene's germline CDR1 is SEHNR and CDR2 FQNEAQ (reference sequence). Trimming stripped 7 bases from V and 3 bases from J, with 17 bases between. This CDR3 region has 15 residues. The CDR3 region is CASNGGAKRTDTQYF. CDR3 coding DNA: TGTGCCAGCAACGGGGGAGCTAAACGGACAGATACGCAGTATTTT.

The chain is built from TRBV19 and TRBJ2-2; the match to TRBD2 covers 7 bases. The CDR3 covers 14 residues. Germline assignment: CDR1 LNHDA and CDR2 SQIVND (reference sequence). Unmatched junction bases numbered 6, after V lost 5 bases and J lost 6 bases. For the CDR3, the DNA is TGTGCCAGTAGTTGGGGGGGGAAAGCCGGGGAGCTGTTTTTT. Protein sequence: CASSWGGKAGELFF.

V usage is TRBV12-3 or TRBV12-4 and J usage is TRBJ1-1, with a tentative D call TRBD1 (6 bases). Deletions cut 5 bases from V and 10 bases from J, with 17 bases between. The CDR3 consists of 13 residues. The CDR3 region is CASSPFRDKPAFF. As DNA, the CDR3 is TGTGCCAGCAGTCCTTTTCGGGACAAACCAGCTTTCTTT.

J is TRBJ2-3 and V is TRBV13; D possibly corresponds to TRBD2 (6 bases). Germline loops: CDR1 PRHDT, CDR2 FYEKMQ (reference sequence). The CDR3 is made up of 17 amino acids. Trimming removed 0 bases from V and 0 bases from J, with 13 bases in between. In DNA, the CDR3 is TGTGCCAGCAGCTTAGGCGGTAGCGGTGCTAGCACAGATACGCAGTATTTT. Amino acid sequence: CASSLGGSGASTDTQYF.

The gene calls are TRBV7-9 and TRBJ1-1; D gene uncertain. The germline V gene encodes CDR1 SEHNR and CDR2 FQNEAQ (reference sequence). Trimming removed 7 bases at V and 1 base at J, with 13 bases between. CDR3 length: 14 amino acids. For the CDR3, the DNA is TGTGCCAGCAACTCGGTAGCCCAGAACACTGAAGCTTTCTTT. Amino acids: CASNSVAQNTEAFF. The full variable domain, with the rest looked up from reference TRBV7-9 and TRBJ1-1, is DTGVSQNPRHKITKRGQNVTFRCDPISEHNRLYWYRQTLGQGPEFLTYFQNEAQLEKSRLLSDRFSAERPKGSFSTLEIQRTEQGDSAMYLCASNSVAQNTEAFFGQGTRLTVV.

This rearrangement joins TRBV7-9 to TRBJ2-5; D uncertain. The V and J ends lost 3 bases and 1 base respectively, with 15 bases between them. The CDR3 consists of 16 residues. Germline CDR1 is SEHNR and CDR2 is FQNEAQ (reference sequence). CDR3 region: CASSFDSTESQETQYF. CDR3 sequence (DNA): TGTGCCAGCAGCTTCGACTCGACCGAATCCCAAGAGACCCAGTACTTC.

The table lists this clone with a few counts. The chain recombines TRBV27 with TRBJ1-2; 7 nucleotides align to TRBD1. Trimming took 5 bases from V and 6 from J; bases not matched to a gene: 21. CDR3 size: 18 residues. Germline V gene data show CDR1 as MNHEY and CDR2 as SMNVEV (reference sequence). DNA for the CDR3: TGTGCCAGCAGTCCCGAACATCGTCCAGGCAGGGGGTTAAATGGCTACACCTTC. It is translated as CASSPEHRPGRGLNGYTF.

The rearrangement uses TRBV7-2 and TRBJ2-7; TRBD2 matches at 7 bases. This CDR3 spans 12 amino acids. Germline V CDR1 and CDR2: SGHTA, FQGNSA. The V segment lost 1 base and the J segment 11 bases; nucleotides outside the gene matches: 5. The CDR3 protein is CASSLERGREYF. Written as DNA, the CDR3 is TGTGCCAGCAGCTTAGAACGAGGGAGGGAGTACTTC.

The chain uses TRBV27 and TRBJ1-6; D may be TRBD1 (6 bases). In germline, CDR1 is MNHEY, CDR2 SMNVEV (reference sequence). V was trimmed by 3 bases and J by 7 bases, leaving 16 bases between them. This CDR3 has 16 amino acids. CDR3 nucleotide sequence: TGTGCCAGCAGTTTCCTTGGGGGGGGGACAAATTCACCCCTCCACTTT. Amino acid sequence: CASSFLGGGTNSPLHF.

The V and J genes are TRBV18 and TRBJ2-1, with D possibly being TRBD2 (5 bases). Trimming removed 3 bases at V and 0 bases at J, with 12 bases between. The CDR3 runs to 16 residues. Germline V gene data show CDR1 as KGHSH and CDR2 as LQKENI. The CDR3 loop reads CASSPLRGSSYNEQFF. In DNA, the CDR3 is TGTGCCAGCTCACCTTTACGGGGTAGCTCCTACAATGAGCAGTTCTTC.

The rearrangement uses TRBV23-1 and TRBJ2-1; 9 bases are shared with TRBD2. TRBV23-1 is classed as an ORF, of uncertain function. CDR3 length: 15 amino acids. The junction had 7 bases not matched to a gene; V was cut back by 3 bases and J by 7 bases. In nucleotides, the CDR3 is TGCGCCAGCAGTCATCCCGGGACTAGCCAGAATGAGCAGTTCTTC. Encoded protein: CASSHPGTSQNEQFF.

Here the CDR3 DNA reads TGTGCCAGCAGTCCGCGGGGGGTCGATGAAAAACTGTTTTTT. This sequence encodes CASSPRGVDEKLFF. This chain links TRBV7-9 with TRBJ1-4, with a tentative D call TRBD1 (5 bases). This CDR3 has 14 amino acids. Trimming removed 6 bases at V and 6 bases at J, with 14 bases between. Germline CDR1 SEHNR, CDR2 FQNEAQ (reference sequence).

The rearrangement links TRBV7-3 to TRBJ2-5; TRBD2 aligns across 9 bases. The CDR3 sequence is 18 residues long. J was trimmed by 5 bases and V by 4 bases; bases with no gene match: 17. Looked up from germline, CDR1 is SGHTA and CDR2 is FQGTGA. CDR3 bases: TGTGCCAGCAGCTCTCCCCCAGGGGGGCGGGAGGGCCGTGAGACCCAGTACTTC. It specifies CASSSPPGGREGRETQYF.

CDR3 nucleotides: TGTGCCAGCAGCTTAGATAGAGGAGGTCGGTTCTTC. Its protein product is CASSLDRGGRFF. V usage is TRBV7-2 and J usage is TRBJ2-1, with a possible D match to TRBD2 (5 bases). This CDR3 region has 12 residues. Germline V gives CDR1 SGHTA, CDR2 FQGNSA. The V end was cut by 1 base, the J end by 15 bases, with 13 bases between.

This clone was counted once. This chain joins TRBV5-6 and TRBJ1-6; D is possibly TRBD1 (6 bases). CDR3 length equals 13 residues. Trimming left V 0 bases short and J 11 bases short, with 9 bases between. Germline values: CDR1 SGHDT, CDR2 YYEEEE. The CDR3 spells CASSLEGVTPLHF. CDR3 bases: TGTGCCAGCAGCTTGGAGGGGGTCACACCCCTCCACTTT.